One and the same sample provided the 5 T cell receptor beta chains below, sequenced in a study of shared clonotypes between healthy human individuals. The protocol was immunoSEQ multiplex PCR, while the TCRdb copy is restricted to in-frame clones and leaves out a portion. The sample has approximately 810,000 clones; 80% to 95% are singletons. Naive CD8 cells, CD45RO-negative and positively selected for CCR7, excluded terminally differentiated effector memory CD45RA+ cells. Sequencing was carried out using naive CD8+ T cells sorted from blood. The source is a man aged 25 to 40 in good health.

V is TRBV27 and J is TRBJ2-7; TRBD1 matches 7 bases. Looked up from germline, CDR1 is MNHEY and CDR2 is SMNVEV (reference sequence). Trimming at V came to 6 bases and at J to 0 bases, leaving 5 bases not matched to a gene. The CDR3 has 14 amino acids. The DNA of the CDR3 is TGTGCCAGCAGCCCCGGGACAGACTCCTACGAGCAGTACTTC. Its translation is CASSPGTDSYEQYF.

The CDR3 region has the DNA TGTGCCAGCAGCCCGGACTCCACTGAAGCTTTCTTT. Amino acid sequence: CASSPDSTEAFF. The chain has TRBV7-9 and TRBJ1-1; D is ambiguous. The CDR3 runs to 12 residues. The germline V and J ends were trimmed by 5 bases and 4 bases, with 8 bases remaining between them. The germline gives CDR1 SEHNR, CDR2 FQNEAQ (reference sequence).

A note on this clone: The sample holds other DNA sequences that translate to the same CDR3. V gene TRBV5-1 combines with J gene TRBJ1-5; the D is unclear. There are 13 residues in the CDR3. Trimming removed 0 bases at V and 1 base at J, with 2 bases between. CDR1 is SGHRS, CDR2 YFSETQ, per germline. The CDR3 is CASSLGSNQPQHF. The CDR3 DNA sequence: TGCGCCAGCAGCTTGGGGAGCAATCAGCCCCAGCATTTT.

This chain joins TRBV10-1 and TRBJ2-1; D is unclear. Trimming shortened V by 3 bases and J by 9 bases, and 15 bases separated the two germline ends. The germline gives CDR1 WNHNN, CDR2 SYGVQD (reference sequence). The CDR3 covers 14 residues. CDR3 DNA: TGCGCCAGCAGTGATCCCCCCGGAACTTCTGAGCAGTTCTTC. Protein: CASSDPPGTSEQFF.

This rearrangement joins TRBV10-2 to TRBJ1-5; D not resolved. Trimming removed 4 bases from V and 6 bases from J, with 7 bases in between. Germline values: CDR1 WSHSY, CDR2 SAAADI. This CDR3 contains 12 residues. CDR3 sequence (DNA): TGCGCCAGCAGTGTGTCGGTTCAGCCCCAGCATTTT. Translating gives CASSVSVQPQHF.